The 24 T cell receptor beta chains presented below share a single source sample, sequenced in a study of cytomegalovirus exposure and HLA in healthy donors. The PCR employed 60 Vbeta primers together with 13 Jbeta primers. Clones were sequenced by immunoSEQ multiplex PCR, and TCRdb holds only the in-frame ones, with some missing. The sample lists about 250,000 clones; around 80% were seen once. The material sequenced was PBMCs. These receptor sequences come from a boy aged 10-17 years in good health and CMV-seronegative.

This clone occurred a few times. J is TRBJ1-1 and V is TRBV9; maybe TRBD1 (5 bases). This CDR3 is 16 amino acids long. The V gene's germline CDR1 is SGDLS and CDR2 YYNGEE. V shed 0 bases and J shed 0 bases, with 12 bases lying between them. The CDR3 protein is CASSVAPRQLNTEAFF. The CDR3 nucleotides are TGTGCCAGCAGCGTAGCCCCCCGACAGCTGAACACTGAAGCTTTCTTT.

This sequence joins TRBV30 and TRBJ1-5; no firm D call. In germline, CDR1 is GTSNPN, CDR2 SVGIG (reference sequence). This CDR3 has 12 amino acids. Trimming pared 3 bases from V and 9 bases from J, leaving 12 bases between. The CDR3 nucleotides read TGTGCCTGGAGGGGAGCAATGGGGCCCCAGCATTTT. It is translated as CAWRGAMGPQHF.

This chain's CDR3 is CASSLKGGTEAFF. CDR3 nucleotides: TGTGCCAGCAGCTTAAAGGGGGGGACTGAAGCTTTCTTT. V usage is TRBV7-3 and J usage is TRBJ1-1; D is perhaps TRBD1 (6 bases). V lost 1 base and J lost 5, with 8 bases in between. Germline V gene sequence: CDR1 SGHTA, CDR2 FQGTGA. The CDR3 consists of 13 residues.

V usage is TRBV7-9 and J usage is TRBJ2-4; a weak D match, TRBD2 (7 bases). Trimming took off 7 bases at V and 0 bases at J, with 22 bases between the two ends. The CDR3 runs to 18 residues. Per the germline V gene, CDR1 is SEHNR and CDR2 is FQNEAQ (reference sequence). The DNA for the CDR3 is TGTGCCAGCACCCTCACGGGGGCGGGAGCCTTAGCCAAAAACATTCAGTACTTC. Its translation: CASTLTGAGALAKNIQYF.

The chain employs TRBV9 and TRBJ2-2, with D possibly being TRBD1 (7 bases). CDR1 and CDR2 (germline): SGDLS, YYNGEE. The CDR3 is 16 amino acids. Trimming left V 0 bases short and J 3 bases short, with 12 bases between. CDR3 in amino acids: CASSVAVRGDTGELFF. Here the CDR3 DNA reads TGTGCCAGCAGCGTAGCTGTCAGGGGGGACACCGGGGAGCTGTTTTTT.

The chain links TRBV14 to TRBJ1-5; D may be TRBD1 (6 bases). CDR1 is SGHDN, CDR2 FVKESK, per germline. V dropped 4 bases and J dropped 13 bases, with 17 bases sitting between them. The CDR3 runs 13 residues. CDR3 loop: CASSPPFYRAQHF. CDR3 DNA sequence: TGTGCCAGCAGCCCGCCATTCTACAGGGCTCAGCATTTT.

The chain links TRBV19 to TRBJ2-7; D perhaps matches TRBD1 (6 bases). CDR1 is LNHDA and CDR2 is SQIVND in the germline V gene (reference sequence). V was cut by 5 bases and J by 1 base, with 15 bases left in between. The CDR3 runs to 15 residues. The CDR3 nucleotides read TGTGCCAGTAGTCACCCGGTGGGGGCTTCCTACGAGCAGTACTTC. Translated, it gives CASSHPVGASYEQYF.

The table lists this clone with a count of one. V and J are TRBV6-5 and TRBJ2-7, with 7 bases aligning to TRBD2. This CDR3 is 14 amino acids long. The germline V gene has CDR1 MNHEY and CDR2 SVGAGI. Trimming took 5 bases from V and 0 from J; bases not matched to a gene: 4. The CDR3 DNA reads as TGTGCCAGCAGTAGAAGGGAGGGCTCCTACGAGCAGTACTTC. Translation: CASSRREGSYEQYF.

The V call is TRBV25-1, the J call TRBJ2-1; the D gene is possibly TRBD1 (6 bases). The V gene lost 1 base and the J gene lost 1 base, with 11 bases spanning the gap. The CDR3 totals 16 residues. Germline lookup yields CDR1 MGHDK and CDR2 SYGVNS. This CDR3 reads CASSEWGRGSYNEQFF. The CDR3 DNA follows: TGTGCCAGCAGTGAATGGGGCAGGGGATCCTACAATGAGCAGTTCTTC. The variable domain in full, with the rest retrieved from reference TRBV25-1 and TRBJ2-1, is EADIYQTPRYLVIGTGKKITLECSQTMGHDKMYWYQQDPGMELHLIHYSYGVNSTEKGDLSSESTVSRIRTEHFPLTLESARPSHTSQYLCASSEWGRGSYNEQFFGPGTRLTVL.

The gene calls are TRBV6-1 and TRBJ1-2; possibly TRBD1 for D (6 bases). The V and J ends lost 7 bases and 4 bases respectively, with 13 bases between them. Germline values: CDR1 MNHNS, CDR2 SASEGT. This CDR3 comprises 13 residues. In DNA form, the CDR3 reads TGTGCCAGCAAGGGGGAGGGGAGCTATGGCTACACCTTC. The encoded protein is CASKGEGSYGYTF.

This chain connects TRBV30 to TRBJ2-1, with D tentatively TRBD2 (6 bases). CDR1 GTSNPN and CDR2 SVGIG come from the germline V gene (reference sequence). The V end lost 0 bases, the J end lost 6 bases, and 9 bases lay between the germline ends. This CDR3 contains 13 residues. CDR3 bases: TGTGCCTGGAGTGTACGGCGGGGCAATGAGCAGTTCTTC. It specifies CAWSVRRGNEQFF.

This clone was seen more than once but under ten times. The chain is built from TRBV6-1 and TRBJ2-3; 7 nucleotides align to TRBD2. J was trimmed by 4 bases and V by 5 bases; bases with no gene match: 6. The CDR3 is 14 residues long. Germline V gives CDR1 MNHNS, CDR2 SASEGT. The CDR3 protein is CASSWDYTADTQYF. In DNA, the CDR3 is TGTGCCAGCAGTTGGGACTACACGGCAGATACGCAGTATTTT.

The chain recombines TRBV29-1 with TRBJ1-2; no firm D call. Germline CDR1 SQVTM, CDR2 ANQGSEA. The ends were cut back, 2 bases at V and 7 bases at J, with 8 bases in the middle. This CDR3 spans 11 amino acids. Written as DNA, the CDR3 is TGCAGCGTTGAACGGGTCGGTGGCTACACCTTC. Its protein is CSVERVGGYTF.

V usage is TRBV6-5 and J usage is TRBJ2-5; 15 positions match TRBD2. The DNA end lines up better with TRBJ2-7; the J call may be wrong. CDR1 and CDR2 from the germline V gene are MNHEY and SVGAGI. The CDR3 runs to 14 residues. This CDR3 reads CASSPGLAGGEQYF. DNA of the CDR3: TGTGCCAGCAGCCCGGGACTAGCGGGAGGCGAGCAGTACTTC.

This clone appeared once. The rearrangement uses TRBV23-1 and TRBJ1-3, with unresolved D. TRBV23-1 is noted as an ORF with a role that remains uncertain. The V end lost 4 bases, the J end lost 0 bases, and 10 bases lay between the germline ends. There are 15 residues in the CDR3. CDR3 in amino acids: CASSPKPTSGNTIYF. CDR3 bases: TGCGCCAGCAGTCCGAAGCCCACCTCTGGAAACACCATATATTTT.

CDR3 sequence: CASSQEGLAAGGNYF. The CDR3 DNA follows: TGTGCCAGCAGCCAAGAGGGACTAGCGGCGGGTGGGAATTACTTC. J is TRBJ2-7 and V is TRBV4-2; TRBD2 aligns across 11 bases. The germline CDR1 and CDR2 sequences are LGHNA and YNFKEQ. The CDR3 covers 15 residues. V was clipped by 0 bases and J by 13 bases; unmatched bases: 11.

The J gene is TRBJ1-2, the V gene TRBV30; no definite D call. Germline CDR1 GTSNPN, CDR2 SVGIG (reference sequence). The CDR3 consists of 11 residues. V shed 2 bases and J shed 4 bases, with 5 bases lying between them. The CDR3 DNA reads as TGTGCCTGGAGTCCCTCCTATGGCTACACCTTC. This sequence encodes CAWSPSYGYTF.

Concerning this clone: This same CDR3 is encoded by further DNA sequences in the sample. The chain is built from TRBV4-1 and TRBJ1-2, with D uncertain. The CDR3 totals 15 residues. Germline CDR1 and CDR2: MGHRA and YSYEKL. Trimming took off 3 bases at V and 6 bases at J, with 17 bases between the two ends. CDR3 sequence reads: CASSHGQVVPNGYTF. The CDR3 region has the DNA TGCGCCAGCAGCCATGGGCAGGTTGTTCCCAATGGCTACACCTTC.

The chain employs TRBV5-4 and TRBJ1-3; D ambiguous. The CDR3 sequence is 13 residues long. CDR1 is SGHNT and CDR2 is YYREEE in the germline V gene (reference sequence). Trimming removed 2 bases at V and 8 bases at J, with 11 bases between. The CDR3, as DNA: TGTGCCAGCAGCTTCCCCACCGCGGACACCATATATTTT. It specifies CASSFPTADTIYF.

This clone was picked up one time. The V call is TRBV13, the J call TRBJ2-3; D possibly corresponds to TRBD1 (6 bases). The CDR3 extends over 15 amino acids. V gave up 6 bases and J gave up 2 bases, with 15 bases separating them. The V gene's germline CDR1 is PRHDT and CDR2 FYEKMQ (reference sequence). CDR3 nucleotide sequence: TGTGCCAGCAGGGATCAGGGGATTGCCACAGATACGCAGTATTTT. This translates into CASRDQGIATDTQYF.

The rearrangement uses TRBV30 and TRBJ1-3; perhaps TRBD1 as D (6 bases). V lost 3 bases and J 4 bases, leaving 19 bases between the germline ends. The CDR3 has 16 amino acids. Germline CDR1 is GTSNPN and CDR2 is SVGIG (reference sequence). The CDR3 sequence is CAWSAAGQGIGNTIYF. Here the CDR3 DNA reads TGTGCCTGGAGCGCGGCAGGGCAGGGGATAGGAAACACCATATATTTT.

The J gene is TRBJ1-1, the V gene TRBV11-1, with 7 bases matching TRBD1. Germline CDR1 reads SGHAT; CDR2 reads FQDESV (reference sequence). V shed 4 bases and J 1 base; nucleotides not matched to a gene: 9. The CDR3 spans 16 residues. CDR3 bases: TGTGCCAGCAGCTCACAAAAGGACAGGACGAACACTGAAGCTTTCTTT. It yields the protein CASSSQKDRTNTEAFF.

This clone was counted a few times. The chain uses TRBV19 and TRBJ2-3; D uncertain. The length of the CDR3 is 15 residues. Per germline, CDR1 LNHDA and CDR2 SQIVND (reference sequence). Trimming stripped 6 bases from V and 1 base from J, with 14 bases between. The CDR3 reads CASSLTTARTDTQYF. The CDR3, as DNA: TGTGCCAGTAGCTTAACTACGGCCCGCACAGATACGCAGTATTTT.

This sequence joins TRBV21-1 and TRBJ2-7; the tabulated D call, TRBD2, remains unverified against the DNA. TRBV21-1 is marked as a pseudogene. There are 10 residues in the CDR3. The CDR3 sequence: CASSGGEQYF. The CDR3 region has the DNA TGTGCCAGCAGTGGAGGAGAGCAGTACTTC.